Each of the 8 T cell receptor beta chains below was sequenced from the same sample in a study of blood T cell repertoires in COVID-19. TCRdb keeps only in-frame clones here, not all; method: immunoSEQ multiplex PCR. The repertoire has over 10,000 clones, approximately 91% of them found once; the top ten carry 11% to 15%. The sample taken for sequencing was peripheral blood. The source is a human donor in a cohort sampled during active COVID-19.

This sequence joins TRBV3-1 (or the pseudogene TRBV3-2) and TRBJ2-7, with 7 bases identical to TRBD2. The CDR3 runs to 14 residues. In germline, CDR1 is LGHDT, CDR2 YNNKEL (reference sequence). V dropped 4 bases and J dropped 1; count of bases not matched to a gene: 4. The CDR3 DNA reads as TGTGCCAGCAGCCCTGGCGGGGGATCCTACGAGCAGTACTTC. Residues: CASSPGGGSYEQYF.

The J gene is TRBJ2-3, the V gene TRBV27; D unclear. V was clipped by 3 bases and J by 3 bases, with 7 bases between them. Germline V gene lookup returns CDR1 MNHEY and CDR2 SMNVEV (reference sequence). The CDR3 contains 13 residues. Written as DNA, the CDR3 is TGTGCCAGCAGTTTTTTCCCTACAGATACGCAGTATTTT. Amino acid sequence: CASSFFPTDTQYF.

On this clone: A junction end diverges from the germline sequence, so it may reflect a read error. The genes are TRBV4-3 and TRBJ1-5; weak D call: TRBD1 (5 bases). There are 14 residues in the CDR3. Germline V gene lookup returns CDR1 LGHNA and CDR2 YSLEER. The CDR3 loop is CASSQEAGQQLQHF. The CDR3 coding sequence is TGCGCCAGCAGCCAAGAAGCAGGGCAGCAGCTCCAGCATTTT.

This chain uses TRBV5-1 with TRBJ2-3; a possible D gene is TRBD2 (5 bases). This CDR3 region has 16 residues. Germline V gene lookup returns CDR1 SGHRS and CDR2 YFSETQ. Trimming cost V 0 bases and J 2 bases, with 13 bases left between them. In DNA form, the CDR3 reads TGCGCCAGCAGCTTGGTAGGTGGGAGTGACACAGATACGCAGTATTTT. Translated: CASSLVGGSDTDTQYF.

The CDR3 nucleotides are TGCGCCAGCAGCCCGGGGGGGACTCCTACGCAGTATTTT. It is translated as CASSPGGTPTQYF. The genes are TRBV5-1 and TRBJ2-3; the match to TRBD2 covers 8 bases. The CDR3 loop spans 13 amino acids. The V gene's germline CDR1 is SGHRS and CDR2 YFSETQ. The V segment lost 4 bases and the J segment 8 bases; nucleotides outside the gene matches: 6.

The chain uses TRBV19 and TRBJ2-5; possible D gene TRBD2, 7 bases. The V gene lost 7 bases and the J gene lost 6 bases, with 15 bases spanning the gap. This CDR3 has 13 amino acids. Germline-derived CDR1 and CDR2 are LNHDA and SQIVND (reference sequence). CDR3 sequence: CASTSAGAQTQYF. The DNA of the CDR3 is TGTGCCAGTACATCTGCGGGGGCTCAGACCCAGTACTTC.

Here the CDR3 reads CAWSLAPQGIEAFF. CDR3 DNA sequence: TGTGCCTGGAGTCTCGCGCCTCAGGGGATTGAAGCTTTCTTT. The chain uses TRBV30 and TRBJ1-1; D is possibly TRBD1 (6 bases). Germline values: CDR1 GTSNPN, CDR2 SVGIG (reference sequence). Trimming pared 2 bases from V and 7 bases from J, leaving 17 bases between. The CDR3 is 14 residues long.

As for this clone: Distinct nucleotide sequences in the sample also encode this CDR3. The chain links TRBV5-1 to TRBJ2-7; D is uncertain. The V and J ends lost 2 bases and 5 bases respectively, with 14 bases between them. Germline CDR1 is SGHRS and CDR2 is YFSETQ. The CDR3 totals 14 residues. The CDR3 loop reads CASSFRQGDHEQYF. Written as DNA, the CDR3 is TGCGCCAGCAGCTTTAGACAAGGCGACCACGAGCAGTACTTC.